Reported below is one T cell receptor beta chain. The target of this receptor is not known. Per-base qualities were not stored, and no clone one base away is much larger. This sample is drawn from a study of cytomegalovirus exposure and HLA in healthy donors (dated by TCRdb to 2015 to 2018). General notes on the study: An earlier analysis of around 600 of the donors reported about 250 Gb of sequence data and roughly 110 million unique TCR beta sequences from about 200 million T cells. Roughly 300 gigabases of sequencing data and tens of millions of unique TCR sequences were included in an early release covering 550 to 800 HLA-typed donors. The genetic ancestry cluster associated with self-reported Caucasian donors included 81% of the approximately 400 genotyped donors. The study was designed to test whether signatures of past pathogen exposure could be identified by cataloging public T cell receptors. The T cell repertoires of roughly 660 subjects were profiled by immunosequencing and related to cytomegalovirus serostatus. In addition to the first cohort of 500 to 850 subjects, a separate validation cohort of 130 or so different subjects was used. To predict cytomegalovirus infection status, the study brought together high-throughput TCR immunosequencing, statistical association of individual TCRs with disease status, and machine learning. In a later analysis, previously published TCR beta repertoires from 666 donors were re-analyzed and high-resolution HLA genotyping was added so that TCR occurrence patterns could be studied. The later analysis used no new phenotypic data to find candidate immune exposures, relying instead on TCR beta sequences and their occurrence across donors. An earlier analysis of 587 of the donors used high-throughput TCR beta sequencing to judge whether each TCR beta V gene segment behaved as functional or pseudogenic. Donor age, sex, ethnicity and CMV serostatus were compiled alongside the repertoire data. A later genetic analysis took genome-wide SNP genotypes for about three fifths of the roughly 700 donors and used that subset as a discovery cohort. Every repertoire in the discovery cohort had been generated on one and the same sequencing platform. Both class I and class II loci were covered by HLA typing, at four-digit resolution. The number of donors typed differed by locus, with roughly 629-640 for A, B, C, DRB1 and DQB1, around 560 for DQA1, approximately 570 for DPA1, and 400 to 490 for DPB1. Because of strong linkage in the cohort, 4 to 6 DR-DQ haplotypes were treated as single units for association and clustering. Among a few hundred genotyped donors of the cohort, an average of around 240,000 unique TCR beta nucleotide sequences were sequenced per donor, roughly 20% of them non-productive. Broader findings and caveats from the paper: A further reported finding was that TCR beta sequences accurately predicted the HLA-A and HLA-B alleles for most subjects in the first cohort. Some IMGT-functional V segments, including TRBV6-2 and TRBV6-3, could not be distinguished by the 87-base-pair reads and were therefore excluded. In an earlier analysis of 587 of the donors, most TCR beta V segments appeared in productive rearrangements about 87% or about 30% of the time, broadly matching IMGT annotations. A cluster of highly shared sequence variants was judged likely to represent a technical artifact of the sequencing pipeline. Presence/absence analyses assumed roughly uniform sequencing depth across donors, an assumption that may not hold. The earlier analysis of 587 of the donors excluded around 17 rarely observed V segments, including chromosome 9 orphons, because counts were too low. Correlated functional status among segregating V segments might be attributable to linkage disequilibrium, but an unknown experimental factor could not be ruled out. In a later analysis, the rate of TCR association differed among HLA loci, with DRB1 alleles having the most associated TCRs and HLA-C alleles having the fewest. Because HLA typing was unavailable for some donors at each locus, only the typed subset was used in association tests. Most CMV-associated TCR beta chains appeared to be HLA-restricted in a later analysis, and the HLA associations seemed to be driven largely by CMV exposure. In a later genetic analysis, a missense DCLRE1C variant was associated with V-gene and J-gene trimming of TCR beta chains, and the association was replicated in an independent cohort. Most TCR sequences were observed very rarely across donors, whereas some public TCRs were present in many individuals. In the study, about 150 TCR beta chains were listed as associated with cytomegalovirus. A few of the identified cytomegalovirus-associated TCR beta chains were confirmed in vitro to be specific for cytomegalovirus antigens. The authors suggested that the approach could potentially be generalized to other disease states and immunological phenotypes. In a later analysis, HLA-associated TCR beta chains were found to be more clonally expanded and to have lower generation probabilities than equally common non-associated chains. The classifier was reported to diagnose cytomegalovirus status with high specificity and sensitivity in both the original and validation cohorts. A later analysis associated 16,951 TCR beta sequences with specific HLA alleles at a false discovery rate of 0.05. The cohort was sequenced for TCR beta chains only, and without alpha or paired-chain data the features that could be detected were limited. In a later genetic analysis, fewer N-insertions in productive TCRs were reported among donors in an Asian-associated ancestry cluster than the approximately 630-donor mean. Several of the top co-occurrence clusters appeared to be linked to parvovirus B19, influenza, CMV and Epstein-Barr virus, according to a later analysis. Immune exposure information for the cohort was limited to CMV serostatus. When HLA alleles, especially DR and DQ, strongly co-occurred, TCR associations were difficult to assign to individual alleles.

From a lookup of the germline V gene, CDR1 and CDR2 are SQVTM and ANQGSEA. The CDR3 measures 14 amino acids from cysteine to phenylalanine. The read is trimmed to its CDR3 DNA, 42 bases read in frame from base 1. Trimmed from V: 4 bases; trimmed from J: 0 bases; junction bases lacking a gene match: 3. The library relied on the immunoSEQ multiplex PCR assay. For the multiplex PCR, a mixture combining 60 forward primers for TCR Vbeta segments and 13 reverse primers for TCR Jbeta segments was used. The CDR3 region of rearranged TCR beta genes was amplified from genomic DNA with a multiplex PCR assay. The Illumina HiSeq System was used to sequence the amplified TCR beta libraries as 87-base-pair reads. The authors' pipeline ran thus. A later analysis tallied tens of millions of unique TCR beta chains across the approximately 670 repertoires, and approximately 11 million of those chains were shared by two or more donors. Raw reads were error-corrected and collapsed into unique sequences by a nearest-neighbor algorithm in which closely related sequences were merged to remove PCR and sequencing errors. Alignment of CDR3 sequences to IMGT reference sequences was used to assign V, D and J gene segments. Each retained sequence needed at least a six-nucleotide match to both a V gene segment and a J gene segment. A rearrangement counted as productive if the CDR3 had no stop codons and remained in frame with V and J, and every other rearrangement counted as non-productive. CDR3 was defined by IMGT convention, running from the second conserved V-encoded cysteine to the conserved J-encoded phenylalanine. The earlier analysis of 550 to 650 of the donors excluded any sequence lacking an unambiguous match to a single V gene segment. An earlier analysis of fewer than 750 of the donors called V segments functional above 56.7% productive rearrangements and segregating when the between-donor standard deviation exceeded 5%. A statistical classification framework was developed to diagnose cytomegalovirus status using the catalog of TCR beta chain sequences. In a later analysis, V and J genes were assigned by comparing TCR nucleotide sequences against IMGT/GENE-DB human TR gene sequences. A later analysis assigned CDR3 sequences and most-parsimonious VDJ recombination scenarios with the TCRdist pipeline. In a later analysis, each TCR beta chain was defined by its CDR3 amino acid sequence together with its V-gene family, and reads without a unique V-gene family were excluded. To address suspected cross-contamination and a sequencing artifact, a later analysis removed 450 to 700 highly shared, low-generation-probability nucleotide sequences. In a later analysis, a clonal expansion index for each public chain was calculated from normalized within-repertoire ranks of inferred template counts. In a later analysis, generation probabilities were computed using a VDJ recombination model fitted to out-of-frame rearrangements, and the results were checked against IGoR. In a later analysis, TCR-TCR, TCR-HLA and TCR-CMV co-occurrence was scored with hypergeometric tests, and a repertoire-size bias correction was applied to TCR pairs. To estimate false discovery rates, a later analysis permuted the HLA or CMV assignments 20 times. In a later analysis, co-occurring TCRs were grouped with DBSCAN, and TCRdist sequence similarity was added when clustering was performed within HLA-allele-positive subsets. Co-occurrence clustering excluded repertoires with fewer than 30,000 or more than 120,000 public chains, plus five with anomalous nucleotide sharing. This immuneACCESS table, as held by TCRdb, lists in-frame sequences with V and J called but not all clones. Of the missing ones, under half trace to an unresolved V gene in checked studies; the others have no known cause. From that table come the V and J calls and clone size; the DNA was used to work out D and trimming. The sample table records about 110,000 clones; less than 85% of these occur just once. The ten largest clones add up to 13% of the sample.

The cohort comprised around 700 healthy bone marrow donors. At the time of sampling, all cohort members were nominally healthy, though unrecorded immune exposures were likely present. The donor tested CMV seropositive, placing the donor among the 289 seropositive members of the cohort. A peripheral blood sample was provided by each donor, and peripheral blood mononuclear cells were used for TCR beta sequencing. The Qiagen DNeasy Blood Extraction Kit was used to extract genomic DNA from the blood cell samples. This receptor was taken from a man aged 30 to 39 in good health and CMV-seropositive. Recombination joined TRBV29-1 with TRBJ1-3, with 7 junctional bases fitting TRBD1. The sample comprised PBMCs. The nucleotide sequence is given as TGCAGCGTTGGACAGGGAGTCTCTGGAAACACCATATATTTT. It specifies CSVGQGVSGNTIYF.